This T cell receptor (beta chain) originates from a study of blood T cell repertoires in COVID-19. Across the study: Researchers got acute and convalescent COVID-19 samples from the United States, Italy and Spain. Nucleic acid was either cDNA or gDNA, and it came from T cells, B-cell-depleted T cells, or PBMCs.

The length of the CDR3 is 15 residues. CDR1 and CDR2 (germline): MDHEN, SYDVKM. J was trimmed by 2 bases and V by 6 bases; bases with no gene match: 8. Original analysis: Amplification with reference gene primers provided the estimates of nucleated cell counts. The data were produced by immunoSEQ multiplex PCR, yet TCRdb's version contains in-frame clones alone and is incomplete. Clone size and V and J calls were adopted from that table, with D and trimming inferred from the DNA. The sample lists approximately 210,000 clones, 84% seen once, with about 7.8% in the top ten. The clonotype was recovered from a woman of 80 years or more with COVID-19, enrolled during active disease. The sequencing input was peripheral blood. The V gene is TRBV28, the J gene TRBJ2-7, with 9 nucleotides matching TRBD1. This chain's CDR3 is CASSPVTGGTYEQYF. CDR3 nucleotides: TGTGCCAGCAGCCCCGTGACAGGGGGGACCTACGAGCAGTACTTC. Drawing the rest from reference TRBV28 and TRBJ2-7, the complete variable domain is DVKVTQSSRYLVKRTGEKVFLECVQDMDHENMFWYRQDPGLGLRLIYFSYDVKMKEKGDIPEGYSVSREKKERFSLILESASTNQTSMYLCASSPVTGGTYEQYFGPGTRLTVT.